This is a list of T cell receptor beta chains from one sample in a study of blood T cell repertoires in COVID-19. Clones were sequenced by immunoSEQ multiplex PCR, and TCRdb holds only the in-frame ones, with some missing. The table lists under 200,000 clones, approximately 90% of them singletons. Sequencing was carried out using peripheral blood. These receptors were taken from a man between 60 and 75 years old with active or convalescent COVID-19. CDR3s include the opening cysteine and the closing phenylalanine or tryptophan. The order of the fields is CDR3 DNA, CDR3 protein, clone size, V gene, J gene, D gene. A D gene is named only where the DNA matches it firmly. Only some rows state a clone size, as once, few, many or a class for expanded clones.

cdr3_nt: TGTGCCAGCAGTTTAGGACTAGCGGGGACCGGGGAGCTGTTTTTT
cdr3_aa: CASSLGLAGTGELFF
clone_size: .
v_call: TRBV27
j_call: TRBJ2-2
d_call: TRBD2

cdr3_nt: TGTGCCAGCAGTCCCCGGGGGAGACAGGGCCGTCTTGACTACACCTTC
cdr3_aa: CASSPRGRQGRLDYTF
clone_size: .
v_call: TRBV2
j_call: TRBJ1-2
d_call: TRBD1

cdr3_nt: TGCGCCAGCAGCTCGCTACAAGGACAGTCCTATGGCTACACCTTC
cdr3_aa: CASSSLQGQSYGYTF
clone_size: .
v_call: TRBV5-1
j_call: TRBJ1-2
d_call: .

cdr3_nt: TGTGCCAGCAGCTTTCACACCTACGAGCAGTACTTC
cdr3_aa: CASSFHTYEQYF
clone_size: many
v_call: TRBV7-9
j_call: TRBJ2-7
d_call: .

cdr3_nt: TGTGCCAGCAGCCAACGGACAGGGATCAATCAGCCCCAGCATTTT
cdr3_aa: CASSQRTGINQPQHF
clone_size: many
v_call: TRBV3-1/TRBV3-2
j_call: TRBJ1-5
d_call: TRBD1

cdr3_nt: TGTGCCAGCAGTTTACTAGTTAATCAGCCCCAGCATTTT
cdr3_aa: CASSLLVNQPQHF
clone_size: .
v_call: TRBV12-3/TRBV12-4
j_call: TRBJ1-5
d_call: .

cdr3_nt: TGTGCCAGCAGTCCGACACTACAGGGTATCTATGGCTACACCTTC
cdr3_aa: CASSPTLQGIYGYTF
clone_size: .
v_call: TRBV27
j_call: TRBJ1-2
d_call: .

cdr3_nt: TGTGCCAGCACCCCTCGAGGGTCTGGGGCCAACGTCCTGACTTTC
cdr3_aa: CASTPRGSGANVLTF
clone_size: once
v_call: TRBV6-5
j_call: TRBJ2-6
d_call: .

cdr3_nt: TGTGCCAGCAGCTCCACCCCGGGATCCTACGAGCAGTACTTC
cdr3_aa: CASSSTPGSYEQYF
clone_size: .
v_call: TRBV7-2
j_call: TRBJ2-7
d_call: .

cdr3_nt: TGTGCCAGCAGTTACGAGGATTCTACTGACGAGCAGTACTTC
cdr3_aa: CASSYEDSTDEQYF
clone_size: .
v_call: TRBV6-6
j_call: TRBJ2-7
d_call: .

cdr3_nt: TGTGCCAGCAGTCATGAGGGGGGGCAGCCCCAGCATTTT
cdr3_aa: CASSHEGGQPQHF
clone_size: .
v_call: TRBV11-2
j_call: TRBJ1-5
d_call: .

cdr3_nt: TGTGCCAGCAGTTTGACCCGGGACACATATAATTCACCCCTCCACTTT
cdr3_aa: CASSLTRDTYNSPLHF
clone_size: .
v_call: TRBV6-5
j_call: TRBJ1-6
d_call: .

cdr3_nt: TGCGCCAGCAGCTGGGGGGACAGAGATGACTATGGCTACACCTTC
cdr3_aa: CASSWGDRDDYGYTF
clone_size: .
v_call: TRBV5-1
j_call: TRBJ1-2
d_call: TRBD1

cdr3_nt: TGTGCCAGCAGCCCAGACATTGGTATATCCTACGAGCAGTACTTC
cdr3_aa: CASSPDIGISYEQYF
clone_size: once
v_call: TRBV5-5
j_call: TRBJ2-7
d_call: .

cdr3_nt: TGCGCCAGCAGCAAAGGACAGGGGCAAGATACGCAGTATTTT
cdr3_aa: CASSKGQGQDTQYF
clone_size: .
v_call: TRBV5-1
j_call: TRBJ2-3
d_call: TRBD1

cdr3_nt: TGTGCCAGCAGCTTAGAAAGACTAGCCGCCTACGAGCAGTACTTC
cdr3_aa: CASSLERLAAYEQYF
clone_size: .
v_call: TRBV7-8
j_call: TRBJ2-7
d_call: TRBD2

cdr3_nt: TGTGCCACCAGCCGGGGGACGGATGAAAAACTGTTTTTT
cdr3_aa: CATSRGTDEKLFF
clone_size: .
v_call: TRBV15
j_call: TRBJ1-4
d_call: .

cdr3_nt: TGTGCCAGCAGCCGCGGACGGGGGTGGGAGCTGTTTTTT
cdr3_aa: CASSRGRGWELFF
clone_size: .
v_call: TRBV2
j_call: TRBJ2-2
d_call: .

cdr3_nt: TGTGCCAGCAGTTATAGAGACAGTCGTAGCAATCAGCCCCAGCATTTT
cdr3_aa: CASSYRDSRSNQPQHF
clone_size: .
v_call: TRBV6-2/TRBV6-3
j_call: TRBJ1-5
d_call: .

cdr3_nt: TGTGCCAGCAGCCCAATGGCGGTCGGGGAGCTGTTTTTT
cdr3_aa: CASSPMAVGELFF
clone_size: .
v_call: TRBV7-9
j_call: TRBJ2-2
d_call: .

cdr3_nt: TGTGCCAGCAGCTTGGGGACAGGAGGGAAAGCTTTCTTT
cdr3_aa: CASSLGTGGKAFF
clone_size: once
v_call: TRBV5-6
j_call: TRBJ1-1
d_call: TRBD1

cdr3_nt: TGTGCCGGAGGCGGGGGGAACACCGGGGAGCTGTTTTTT
cdr3_aa: CAGGGGNTGELFF
clone_size: .
v_call: TRBV19
j_call: TRBJ2-2
d_call: TRBD2

cdr3_nt: TGTGCCAGCAGTTTTCTATACAGGGGAACCTACGAGCAGTACTTC
cdr3_aa: CASSFLYRGTYEQYF
clone_size: .
v_call: TRBV6-2/TRBV6-3
j_call: TRBJ2-7
d_call: TRBD1

cdr3_nt: TGTGCCATCAGTGAGTCCGACAGGGGAGAAGAGACCCAGTACTTC
cdr3_aa: CAISESDRGEETQYF
clone_size: .
v_call: TRBV10-3
j_call: TRBJ2-5
d_call: TRBD1

cdr3_nt: TGTGCCAGCAAAACTGGAGGTAACTATGGCTACACCTTC
cdr3_aa: CASKTGGNYGYTF
clone_size: once
v_call: TRBV27
j_call: TRBJ1-2
d_call: .

cdr3_nt: TGTGCCAGCAGTGCAACTAGATACACTCGAACGGATACGCAGTATTTT
cdr3_aa: CASSATRYTRTDTQYF
clone_size: .
v_call: TRBV2
j_call: TRBJ2-3
d_call: .

cdr3_nt: TGTGCCAGCCGACCGCGGGGGGCTAACAATGAGCAGTTCTTC
cdr3_aa: CASRPRGANNEQFF
clone_size: .
v_call: TRBV6-5
j_call: TRBJ2-1
d_call: TRBD2

cdr3_nt: TGCGCCAGCAGCTTGGGGCAGATAAACACCGGGGAGCTGTTTTTT
cdr3_aa: CASSLGQINTGELFF
clone_size: .
v_call: TRBV5-1
j_call: TRBJ2-2
d_call: .

cdr3_nt: TGTGCCAGCAGCCCAATTACCGGGACAGCATCCACAGATACGCAGTATTTT
cdr3_aa: CASSPITGTASTDTQYF
clone_size: once
v_call: TRBV7-6
j_call: TRBJ2-3
d_call: TRBD1

cdr3_nt: TGTGCCAGCAGACGCGGGGAGAACTATGGCTACACCTTC
cdr3_aa: CASRRGENYGYTF
clone_size: .
v_call: TRBV12-3/TRBV12-4
j_call: TRBJ1-2
d_call: .

cdr3_nt: TGTGCCAGCAGCCCACAGGGCTACGAGCAGTACTTC
cdr3_aa: CASSPQGYEQYF
clone_size: .
v_call: TRBV11-2
j_call: TRBJ2-7
d_call: .

cdr3_nt: TGTGCCAGCAGTAAGGGGTCCTCCGAGAACACTGAAGCTTTCTTT
cdr3_aa: CASSKGSSENTEAFF
clone_size: .
v_call: TRBV6-5
j_call: TRBJ1-1
d_call: .

cdr3_nt: TGTGCCAGCAGTGTTCTTGGACAGGGGGCGCTTGGCTACACCTTC
cdr3_aa: CASSVLGQGALGYTF
clone_size: .
v_call: TRBV2
j_call: TRBJ1-2
d_call: TRBD1

cdr3_nt: TGTGCCAGCTCACCAGGGGGGGTTCAGCCCCAGCATTTT
cdr3_aa: CASSPGGVQPQHF
clone_size: .
v_call: TRBV18
j_call: TRBJ1-5
d_call: .

cdr3_nt: TGTGCCAGCAGCTTTCAGATTACCGGGGAGCTGTTTTTT
cdr3_aa: CASSFQITGELFF
clone_size: once
v_call: TRBV7-9
j_call: TRBJ2-2
d_call: .

cdr3_nt: TGTGCCAGCAGCGGGGGGAGGGCCTCTAACTATGGCTACACCTTC
cdr3_aa: CASSGGRASNYGYTF
clone_size: once
v_call: TRBV11-2
j_call: TRBJ1-2
d_call: .

cdr3_nt: TGTGCCAGCAGTTTACGGGGAAAACTGTTTTTT
cdr3_aa: CASSLRGKLFF
clone_size: .
v_call: TRBV12-3/TRBV12-4
j_call: TRBJ1-4
d_call: .

cdr3_nt: TGTGCCACCAGTGACCGCAGTTGGTCGCAGCAGTACTTC
cdr3_aa: CATSDRSWSQQYF
clone_size: once
v_call: TRBV24-1
j_call: TRBJ2-7
d_call: .

cdr3_nt: TGTGCCAGCAGCTTGGGGGTCCCTTGGAGCACTGAAGCTTTCTTT
cdr3_aa: CASSLGVPWSTEAFF
clone_size: .
v_call: TRBV5-4
j_call: TRBJ1-1
d_call: .

cdr3_nt: TGTGCCAGCAGCTTAGGACAGGTGACTGTCTACGAGCAGTACTTC
cdr3_aa: CASSLGQVTVYEQYF
clone_size: .
v_call: TRBV7-9
j_call: TRBJ2-7
d_call: .

cdr3_nt: TGTGCCAGCAGCTTAGTAGCGGGTGATGAGCAGTTCTTC
cdr3_aa: CASSLVAGDEQFF
clone_size: .
v_call: TRBV7-2
j_call: TRBJ2-1
d_call: TRBD2

cdr3_nt: TGCGCCAGCAGCCAACCGACAGGTCGCAATGAGCAGTTCTTC
cdr3_aa: CASSQPTGRNEQFF
clone_size: .
v_call: TRBV4-1
j_call: TRBJ2-1
d_call: .

cdr3_nt: TGCGCCAGCAGCTTGGAAGGACAGGGGGGGTACGAGCAGTACTTC
cdr3_aa: CASSLEGQGGYEQYF
clone_size: .
v_call: TRBV5-1
j_call: TRBJ2-7
d_call: TRBD1

cdr3_nt: TGTGCCAGCAGCCGGATAGGGACAGGGAGCTCCTACGAGCAGTACTTC
cdr3_aa: CASSRIGTGSSYEQYF
clone_size: .
v_call: TRBV11-2
j_call: TRBJ2-7
d_call: TRBD1

cdr3_nt: TGTGCCAGCAGCCAAGTAACTAGCGGGGGTTCCTACAATGAGCAGTTCTTC
cdr3_aa: CASSQVTSGGSYNEQFF
clone_size: .
v_call: TRBV3-1/TRBV3-2
j_call: TRBJ2-1
d_call: TRBD2

cdr3_nt: TGTGCCAGCAGCTCGAGGACAGGGGGCGAAAGTGGCTACACCTTC
cdr3_aa: CASSSRTGGESGYTF
clone_size: few
v_call: TRBV5-5
j_call: TRBJ1-2
d_call: TRBD1

cdr3_nt: TGTGCCAGCAGCCAAGTCAAGGGGGGGCCAGGCGGGGAGCTGTTTTTT
cdr3_aa: CASSQVKGGPGGELFF
clone_size: .
v_call: TRBV3-1/TRBV3-2
j_call: TRBJ2-2
d_call: .

cdr3_nt: TGTGCCAGCAGCGCGGACTACCTAAATTCACCCCTCCACTTT
cdr3_aa: CASSADYLNSPLHF
clone_size: .
v_call: TRBV7-8
j_call: TRBJ1-6
d_call: .

cdr3_nt: TGTGCCAGCACCTGGGGGCAGGGATCGATAGCCAAAAACATTCAGTACTTC
cdr3_aa: CASTWGQGSIAKNIQYF
clone_size: .
v_call: TRBV28
j_call: TRBJ2-4
d_call: .

cdr3_nt: TGTGCCAGCAGCTCCCGGGGGGCGGAAACTATCTACAATGAGCAGTTCTTC
cdr3_aa: CASSSRGAETIYNEQFF
clone_size: .
v_call: TRBV5-6
j_call: TRBJ2-1
d_call: .

cdr3_nt: TGTGCCAGCAGCCCCAGGGGCTCGAACACCGGGGAGCTGTTTTTT
cdr3_aa: CASSPRGSNTGELFF
clone_size: .
v_call: TRBV5-5
j_call: TRBJ2-2
d_call: .

cdr3_nt: TGTGCCAGTAGTATGCCGAGAGGGCCCCAGCATTTT
cdr3_aa: CASSMPRGPQHF
clone_size: .
v_call: TRBV19
j_call: TRBJ1-5
d_call: .

cdr3_nt: TGTGCCAGCAGCGTCTCAGGGGGTATAGCAGCAGGAAACACCATATATTTT
cdr3_aa: CASSVSGGIAAGNTIYF
clone_size: once
v_call: TRBV9
j_call: TRBJ1-3
d_call: TRBD1

cdr3_nt: TGTGCCAGCAGCTGGTCAACAGGGGATAGCAATGAGCAGTTCTTC
cdr3_aa: CASSWSTGDSNEQFF
clone_size: once
v_call: TRBV11-2
j_call: TRBJ2-1
d_call: TRBD1

cdr3_nt: TGTGCCAGCAGTTACTCTGGCGGGGGGGCAGAGACCCAGTACTTC
cdr3_aa: CASSYSGGGAETQYF
clone_size: .
v_call: TRBV6-5
j_call: TRBJ2-5
d_call: TRBD2

cdr3_nt: TGTGCCAGCAGCAACAGGGCCATCGTCACCTTT
cdr3_aa: CASSNRAIVTF
clone_size: .
v_call: TRBV3-1/TRBV3-2
j_call: TRBJ1-1
d_call: .

cdr3_nt: TGTGCCAGCAGCCTTACTAGCGGGACCTACAATGAGCAGTTCTTC
cdr3_aa: CASSLTSGTYNEQFF
clone_size: .
v_call: TRBV9
j_call: TRBJ2-1
d_call: TRBD2

cdr3_nt: TGCGCCAGCAGCTTGGGCGGGGGCGCAAGCTCTGGGGCCAACGTCCTGACTTTC
cdr3_aa: CASSLGGGASSGANVLTF
clone_size: .
v_call: TRBV5-1
j_call: TRBJ2-6
d_call: .